The TCR beta chain described here comes from a study of CD8 T cells in Susac syndrome. Random hexamers served to reverse transcribe roughly 0.5 to 1 ug RNA. TCRdb re-derived calls from the immunoSEQ multiplex PCR reads in MiXCR, one entry per CDR3 protein. Here the sample spans about 400,000 distinct CDR3 sequences, more than 80% being singletons. This TCR derives from a human donor with multiple sclerosis. Sequencing was done on a sample of CD8+ T cells from PBMCs.

CDR3 DNA: TGCGCCAGCAGCCTCGGATGTACTAATGAAAAACTGTTTTTT. Protein product: CASSLGCTNEKLFF. The chain combines TRBV4-1 with TRBJ1-4; unclear D gene. CDR3 length: 14 amino acids. Per the germline V gene, CDR1 is MGHRA and CDR2 is YSYEKL. The V end was cut by 4 bases, the J end by 2 bases, with 8 bases between.